This T cell receptor (beta chain) was identified in a study of blood T cells in healthy people across ages. A sample-barcoded 5' primer and a J-beta primer mix were used in a second PCR of about 7 to 12 cycles. TCRdb reprocessed the 5' RACE reads with MiXCR, giving one entry per CDR3 protein. Among about 640,000 distinct CDR3 sequences, roughly 43% were seen once, and the ten largest hold approximately 29%. This clonotype was recorded many times. This CDR3 comprises 12 residues. The V gene lost 1 base and the J gene lost 8 bases, with 10 bases spanning the gap. The V gene's germline CDR1 is DFQATT and CDR2 SNEGSKA (reference sequence).

Sequences were obtained from blood. The TCR sequence derives from a man older than 75 in good health. The chain links TRBV20-1 to TRBJ2-3; tentatively, D is TRBD2 (5 bases). For the CDR3, the DNA is TGCAGTGCTAGAGCCGGAGGAGGTACGCAGTATTTT. It specifies CSARAGGGTQYF.